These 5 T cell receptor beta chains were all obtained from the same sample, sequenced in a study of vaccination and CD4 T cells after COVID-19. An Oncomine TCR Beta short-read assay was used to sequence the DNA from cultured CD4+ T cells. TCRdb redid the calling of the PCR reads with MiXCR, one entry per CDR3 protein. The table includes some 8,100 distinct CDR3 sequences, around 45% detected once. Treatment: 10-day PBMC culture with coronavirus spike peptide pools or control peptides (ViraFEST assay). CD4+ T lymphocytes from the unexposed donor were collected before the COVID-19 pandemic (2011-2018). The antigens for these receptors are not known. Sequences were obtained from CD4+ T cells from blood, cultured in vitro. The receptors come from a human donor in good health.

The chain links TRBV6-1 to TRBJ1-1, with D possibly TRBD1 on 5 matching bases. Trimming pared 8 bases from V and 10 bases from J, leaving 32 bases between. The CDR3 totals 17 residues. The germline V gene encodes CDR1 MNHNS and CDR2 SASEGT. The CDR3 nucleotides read TGTGCCAGCGACGGGGGGGGGAACATCGGAAGGGGAAATGGAGCTTTCTTT. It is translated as CASDGGGNIGRGNGAFF.

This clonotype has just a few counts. CDR3 DNA sequence: TGTGCCAGCAGCCTCTTCAGGGGAAACACCATATATTTT. This sequence encodes CASSLFRGNTIYF. The chain joins TRBV7-3 to TRBJ1-3; no firm D call. V gave up 5 bases and J gave up 4 bases, with 9 bases separating them. Germline values: CDR1 SGHTA, CDR2 FQGTGA. The length of the CDR3 is 13 residues. The full variable domain, with the rest looked up from reference TRBV7-3 and TRBJ1-3, is GAGVSQTPSNKVTEKGKYVELRCDPISGHTALYWYRQSLGQGPEFLIYFQGTGAADDSGLPNDRFFAVRPEGSVSTLKIQRTERGDSAVYLCASSLFRGNTIYFGEGSWLTVV.

This CDR3 is CASSLEGDRGFYEQYF. CDR3 in DNA: TGTGCCAGCAGCTTAGAGGGGGACAGGGGGTTCTACGAGCAGTACTTC. The rearrangement joins TRBV7-8 to TRBJ2-7; 11 bases fit TRBD1. This CDR3 has 16 residues. J gave up 3 bases and V 1 base, and 5 bases lay outside the gene matches. Germline CDR1 and CDR2: SGHVS and FQNEAQ.

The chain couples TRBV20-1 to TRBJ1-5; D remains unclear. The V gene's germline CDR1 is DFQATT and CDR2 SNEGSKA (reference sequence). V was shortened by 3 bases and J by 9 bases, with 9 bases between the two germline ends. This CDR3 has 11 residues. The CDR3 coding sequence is TGCAGTGCTAGGGGCCAAGGGCCCCAGCATTTT. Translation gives CSARGQGPQHF.

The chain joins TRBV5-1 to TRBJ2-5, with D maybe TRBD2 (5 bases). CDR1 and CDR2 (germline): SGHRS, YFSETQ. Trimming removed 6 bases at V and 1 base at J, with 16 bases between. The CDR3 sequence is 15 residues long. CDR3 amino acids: CASTKAPRGQETQYF. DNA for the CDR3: TGCGCCAGCACAAAGGCCCCCCGGGGCCAAGAGACCCAGTACTTC.